Described below is a single T cell receptor (beta chain) sequence and its context. What it binds is unknown. This may stem from a read error, because a much larger clone lies one nucleotide away. These data originate in a study of blood T cells in healthy people across ages. Overall study results and limits: Per million T cells, TCR beta diversity dropped about linearly as age rose.

A second PCR of 7 to 11 cycles used a sample-barcoded 5' primer and a J-beta primer mix. Each cDNA molecule received a tag from a template-switch adaptor that had 12 random nucleotides. TCRdb re-called the 5' RACE reads with MiXCR, one entry per CDR3 protein. The sample contains 650,000 to 700,000 distinct CDR3 sequences, about 30% of which appear only once. Peripheral blood was drawn, around 9.5 milliliters per donor. The amount of total RNA extracted per sample was at least 5 micrograms. CDR1 is MGHRA, CDR2 YSYEKL, per germline. There are 16 residues in the CDR3. This sequence originates from a woman aged 80 or over in good health. V is TRBV4-1 and J is TRBJ2-3; 10 nucleotides align to TRBD2. The specimen sequenced was blood. The CDR3 nucleotides read TGCGCCAGCAACCAAGGACTAGCGGAAAACACAGATACGCAGTATTTT. Amino acids: CASNQGLAENTDTQYF.